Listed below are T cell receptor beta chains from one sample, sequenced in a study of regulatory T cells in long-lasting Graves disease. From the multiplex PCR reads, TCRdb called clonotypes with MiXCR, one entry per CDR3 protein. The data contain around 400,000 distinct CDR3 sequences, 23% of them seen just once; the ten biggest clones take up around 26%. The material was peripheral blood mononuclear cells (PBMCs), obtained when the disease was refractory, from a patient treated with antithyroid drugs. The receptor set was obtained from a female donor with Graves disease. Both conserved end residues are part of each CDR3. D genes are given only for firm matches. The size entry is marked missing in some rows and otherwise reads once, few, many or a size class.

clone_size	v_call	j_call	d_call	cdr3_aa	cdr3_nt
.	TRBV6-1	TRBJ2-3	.	CASSKPFLDTQYF	TGTGCCAGCAGTAAGCCGTTTTTGGATACGCAGTATTTT
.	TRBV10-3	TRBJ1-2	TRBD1	CAITGQGAPDGYTF	TGTGCCATCACTGGACAGGGGGCGCCTGATGGCTACACCTTC
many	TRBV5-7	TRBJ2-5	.	CASSLEGQRSPQYF	TGTGCCAGCAGCTTGGAAGGACAGCGATCTCCCCAGTACTTC
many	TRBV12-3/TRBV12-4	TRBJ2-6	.	CASSSRLSGANVLTF	TGTGCCAGCAGCTCTAGACTCTCCGGGGCCAACGTCCTGACTTTC
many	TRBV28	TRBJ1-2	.	CASSLSPGGGDGYTF	TGTGCCAGCAGTCTCTCCCCGGGGGGGGGGGATGGCTACACCTTC
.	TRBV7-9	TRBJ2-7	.	CASSLGEPSWEQYF	TGTGCCAGCAGCTTAGGGGAGCCGTCTTGGGAGCAGTACTTC
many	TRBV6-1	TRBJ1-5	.	CASSGQSNQPQHF	TGTGCCAGCAGTGGACAGAGCAATCAGCCCCAGCATTTT
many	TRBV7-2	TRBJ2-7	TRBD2	CASSLAHSSGQTYEQYF	TGTGCCAGCAGCTTAGCCCATTCTAGCGGGCAAACCTACGAGCAGTACTTC
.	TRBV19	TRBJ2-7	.	CASSVGQRNYEQYF	TGTGCCAGTAGCGTGGGGCAGAGAAACTACGAGCAGTACTTC
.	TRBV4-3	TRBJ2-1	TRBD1	CASSQDSGGSYNEQFF	TGCGCCAGCAGCCAAGATTCAGGGGGCTCTTACAATGAGCAGTTCTTC
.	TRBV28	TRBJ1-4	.	CASSLSGGKLFF	TGTGCCAGCAGTTTAAGCGGAGGGAAACTGTTTTTT
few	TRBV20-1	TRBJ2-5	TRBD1	CSANAPGTGVETQYF	TGCAGTGCTAACGCGCCGGGGACAGGCGTAGAGACCCAGTACTTC
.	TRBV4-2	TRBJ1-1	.	CASSQGYDTEAFF	TGTGCCAGCAGCCAAGGGTACGACACTGAAGCTTTCTTT
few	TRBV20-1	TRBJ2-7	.	CSAWKGGEQYF	TGCAGTGCTTGGAAAGGGGGAGAGCAGTACTTC
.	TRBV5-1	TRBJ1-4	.	CASSLEGGIGEKLFF	TGCGCCAGCAGCTTGGAGGGGGGAATCGGTGAAAAACTGTTTTTT
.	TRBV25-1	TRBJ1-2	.	CASSERAGARGYTF	TGTGCCAGCAGTGAAAGAGCCGGGGCTCGAGGCTACACCTTC
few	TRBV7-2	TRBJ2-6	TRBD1	CASSPLGQGLSGANVLTF	TGTGCCAGCAGCCCATTGGGACAGGGCCTTTCTGGGGCCAACGTCCTGACTTTC
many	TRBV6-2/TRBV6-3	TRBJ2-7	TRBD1	CASRTGGDEQYF	TGTGCCAGCAGGACAGGGGGCGATGAGCAGTACTTC
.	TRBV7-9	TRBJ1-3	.	CASSLGRLSGNTIYF	TGTGCCAGCAGCTTAGGACGCCTCTCTGGAAACACCATATATTTT
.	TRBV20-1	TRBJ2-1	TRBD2	CSALTSGLYNEQFF	TGCAGTGCCCTGACTAGCGGGTTATACAATGAGCAGTTCTTC
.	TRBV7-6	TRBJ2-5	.	CASRSREQETQYF	TGTGCCAGCAGGTCCAGGGAACAAGAGACCCAGTACTTC
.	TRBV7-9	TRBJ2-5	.	CASSFYLGSLGETQYF	TGTGCCAGCAGCTTTTATCTGGGGTCCTTAGGAGAGACCCAGTACTTC
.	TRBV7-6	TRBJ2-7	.	CASSLDPGFSYEQYF	TGTGCCAGCAGCTTAGATCCCGGGTTTTCCTACGAGCAGTACTTC
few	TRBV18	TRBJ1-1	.	CASSPAQGRNTEAFF	TGTGCCAGCTCACCAGCACAGGGTCGGAACACTGAAGCTTTCTTT
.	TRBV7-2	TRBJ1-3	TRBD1	CASSSGGSDTIYF	TGTGCCAGCAGCTCAGGGGGCTCGGACACCATATATTTT
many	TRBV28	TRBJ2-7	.	CASRAGNFYEQYF	TGTGCCAGCAGGGCGGGGAATTTCTACGAGCAGTACTTC
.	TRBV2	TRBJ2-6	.	CASSQPPPGTGANVLTF	TGCGCCAGCAGCCAACCCCCCCCGGGCACTGGGGCCAACGTCCTGACTTTC
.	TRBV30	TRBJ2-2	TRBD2	CAWSVGLAGPGELFF	TGTGCCTGGAGTGTCGGACTAGCGGGACCGGGGGAGCTGTTTTTT
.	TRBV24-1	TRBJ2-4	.	CATSDSARRNIQYF	TGTGCCACCAGTGATTCGGCTAGGCGTAACATTCAGTACTTC
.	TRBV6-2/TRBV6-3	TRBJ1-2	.	CASSESNSWSFNYGYTF	TGTGCCAGCAGTGAATCGAATTCGTGGAGTTTTAACTATGGCTACACCTTC
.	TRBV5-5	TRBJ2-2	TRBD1	CASTPRGQVGELFF	TGTGCCAGCACCCCCAGGGGGCAGGTCGGGGAGCTGTTTTTT
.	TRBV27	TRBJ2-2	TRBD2	CASSLRSSSGRFKYTGELFF	TGTGCCAGCAGTTTAAGATCGTCTAGCGGGAGGTTCAAGTACACCGGGGAGCTGTTTTTT
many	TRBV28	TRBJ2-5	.	CASSFLAWGETQYF	TGTGCCAGCAGTTTTTTAGCGTGGGGAGAGACCCAGTACTTC
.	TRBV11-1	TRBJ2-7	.	CASSPAMELGVRVSEQYF	TGTGCCAGCAGTCCCGCCATGGAGCTGGGTGTGAGGGTTTCCGAGCAGTACTTC
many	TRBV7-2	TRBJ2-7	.	CACAGGGNSYEQYF	TGTGCCTGCGCTGGAGGTGGAAACTCCTACGAGCAGTACTTC
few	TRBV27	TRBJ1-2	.	CASSLRGRGGGYTF	TGTGCCAGCAGTTTACGAGGGAGGGGCGGCGGCTACACCTTC
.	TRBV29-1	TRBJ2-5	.	CSVEEAFRKETQYF	TGCAGCGTTGAAGAGGCCTTCAGGAAAGAGACCCAGTACTTC
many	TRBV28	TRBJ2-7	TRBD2	CASSLPAGGAYEQYF	TGTGCCAGCAGTTTACCAGCGGGAGGTGCGTACGAGCAGTACTTC
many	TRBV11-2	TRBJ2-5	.	CASSWLGDGETQYF	TGTGCCAGCAGCTGGCTTGGGGACGGGGAGACCCAGTACTTC
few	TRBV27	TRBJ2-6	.	CASSRRGPDTGANVLTF	TGTGCCAGCAGCCGTAGGGGTCCGGATACGGGGGCCAACGTCCTGACTTTC
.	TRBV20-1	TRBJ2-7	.	CSAHAGAGVSYEQYF	TGCAGTGCTCATGCGGGGGCCGGGGTCTCCTACGAGCAGTACTTC
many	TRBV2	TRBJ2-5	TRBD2	CASSEEGGLAGAAQETQYF	TGTGCCAGCAGTGAAGAAGGAGGACTAGCGGGAGCCGCCCAAGAGACCCAGTACTTC
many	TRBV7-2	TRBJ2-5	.	CASSLDSGTQYF	TGTGCCAGCAGCTTAGACAGCGGCACCCAGTACTTC
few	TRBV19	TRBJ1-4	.	CASRYGATNEKLFF	TGTGCCAGTCGGTACGGGGCAACTAATGAAAAACTGTTTTTT
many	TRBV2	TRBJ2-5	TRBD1	CASSRDSLETQYF	TGTGCCAGCAGCCGGGACAGTCTGGAGACCCAGTACTTC
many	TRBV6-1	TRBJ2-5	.	CASSPTQGGSGQETQYF	TGTGCCAGCAGTCCCACCCAAGGGGGAAGCGGCCAAGAGACCCAGTACTTC
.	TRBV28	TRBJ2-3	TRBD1	CASSRGTGLLTDTQYF	TGTGCCAGCAGCCGCGGGACAGGACTTTTGACGGATACGCAGTATTTT
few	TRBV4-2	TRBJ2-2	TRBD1	CASSQSGTGVTGELFF	TGTGCCAGCAGCCAATCCGGGACAGGGGTCACCGGGGAGCTGTTTTTT
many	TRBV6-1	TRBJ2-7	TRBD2	CASSEAAGAPYEQYF	TGTGCCAGCAGCGAGGCAGCGGGAGCCCCCTACGAGCAGTACTTC
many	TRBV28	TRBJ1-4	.	CASRRQEFLVPSVTNEKLFF	TGTGCCAGCAGGCGGCAGGAGTTTTTAGTTCCGTCAGTAACTAATGAAAAACTGTTTTTT
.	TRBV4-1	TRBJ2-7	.	CASSQDLTESYEQYF	TGCGCCAGCAGCCAAGACCTAACAGAGTCCTACGAGCAGTACTTC
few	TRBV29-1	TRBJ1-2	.	CSAKTEEDYGYTF	TGCAGCGCTAAAACAGAGGAAGATTATGGCTACACCTTC
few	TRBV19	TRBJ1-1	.	CASSILNRAKRNTEAFF	TGTGCCAGTAGTATTTTAAACAGGGCTAAGAGGAACACTGAAGCTTTCTTT
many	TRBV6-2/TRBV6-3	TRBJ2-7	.	CASSYLGGYEQYF	TGTGCCAGCAGTTACCTTGGCGGCTACGAGCAGTACTTC
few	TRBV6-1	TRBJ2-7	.	CASRPTRASEQYF	TGTGCCAGCAGGCCGACCAGGGCGAGCGAGCAGTACTTC